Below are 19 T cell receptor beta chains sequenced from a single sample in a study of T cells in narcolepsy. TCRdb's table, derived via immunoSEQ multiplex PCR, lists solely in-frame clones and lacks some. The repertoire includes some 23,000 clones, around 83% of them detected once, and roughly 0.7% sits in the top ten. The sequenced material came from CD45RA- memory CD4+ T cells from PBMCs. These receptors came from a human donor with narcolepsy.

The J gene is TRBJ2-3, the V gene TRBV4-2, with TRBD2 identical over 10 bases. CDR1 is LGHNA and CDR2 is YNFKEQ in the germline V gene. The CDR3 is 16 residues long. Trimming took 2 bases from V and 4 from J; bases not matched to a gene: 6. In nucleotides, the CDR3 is TGTGCCAGCAGCCAAAGCGGGGGGGCTAGCCCAGATACGCAGTATTTT. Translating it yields CASSQSGGASPDTQYF.

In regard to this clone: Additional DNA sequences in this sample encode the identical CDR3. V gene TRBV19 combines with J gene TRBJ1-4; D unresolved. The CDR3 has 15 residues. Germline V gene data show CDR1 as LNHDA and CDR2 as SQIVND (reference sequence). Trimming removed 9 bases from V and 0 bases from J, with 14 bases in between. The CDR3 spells CASSGNYATNEKLFF. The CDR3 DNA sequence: TGTGCCAGCTCTGGGAACTATGCAACTAATGAAAAACTGTTTTTT. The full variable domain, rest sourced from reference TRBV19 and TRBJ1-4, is DGGITQSPKYLFRKEGQNVTLSCEQNLNHDAMYWYRQDPGQGLRLIYYSQIVNDFQKGDIAEGYSVSREKKESFPLTVTSAQKNPTAFYLCASSGNYATNEKLFFGSGTQLSVL.

The CDR3 sequence: CASSEGTSGLSSYNEQFF. The CDR3 region has the DNA TGTGCCAGCAGCGAAGGGACTAGCGGCTTAAGCTCCTACAATGAGCAGTTCTTC. This sequence joins TRBV5-5 and TRBJ2-1, with TRBD2 matching over 11 bases. After removal of 4 bases from V and 0 bases from J, the junction contained 9 bases not matched to a gene. This CDR3 is built from 18 residues. Germline V gene lookup returns CDR1 SGHKS and CDR2 YYEKEE (reference sequence).

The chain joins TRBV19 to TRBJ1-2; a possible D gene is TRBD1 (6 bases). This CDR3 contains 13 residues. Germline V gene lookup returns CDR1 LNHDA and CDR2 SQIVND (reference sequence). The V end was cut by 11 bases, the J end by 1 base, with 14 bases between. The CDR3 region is CACRDTHNYGYTF. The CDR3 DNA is TGTGCCTGCCGGGACACTCATAACTATGGCTACACCTTC.

The CDR3 DNA reads as TGTGCCAGTAGTTTCGGGGGGGTCAGCACAGATACGCAGTATTTT. This codes for CASSFGGVSTDTQYF. V gene TRBV19 combines with J gene TRBJ2-3, with TRBD2 identical over 8 bases. Germline CDR1 LNHDA, CDR2 SQIVND (reference sequence). The CDR3 is made up of 15 amino acids. The V and J ends lost 5 bases and 0 bases, in that order; junction bases with no gene match: 4.

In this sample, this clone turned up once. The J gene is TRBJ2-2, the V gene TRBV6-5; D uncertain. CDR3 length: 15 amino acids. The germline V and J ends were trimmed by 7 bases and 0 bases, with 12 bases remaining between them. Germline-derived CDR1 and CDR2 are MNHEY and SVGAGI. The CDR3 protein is CASIGWNTNTGELFF. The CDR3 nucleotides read TGTGCCAGCATAGGGTGGAATACGAACACCGGGGAGCTGTTTTTT.

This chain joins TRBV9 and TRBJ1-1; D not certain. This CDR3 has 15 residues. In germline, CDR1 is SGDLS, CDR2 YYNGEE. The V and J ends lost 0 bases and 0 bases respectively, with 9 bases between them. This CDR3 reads CASSVANSMNTEAFF. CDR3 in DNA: TGTGCCAGCAGCGTAGCCAACAGTATGAACACTGAAGCTTTCTTT.

CDR3 bases: TGTGCCAGCAGTGCATTCGGGACAGGCAATCAGCCCCAGCATTTT. It is translated as CASSAFGTGNQPQHF. V gene TRBV6-1 combines with J gene TRBJ1-5, with 7 bases matching TRBD1. The germline V gene has CDR1 MNHNS and CDR2 SASEGT. The junction had 5 bases not matched to a gene; V was cut back by 4 bases and J by 2 bases. The CDR3 loop spans 15 amino acids.

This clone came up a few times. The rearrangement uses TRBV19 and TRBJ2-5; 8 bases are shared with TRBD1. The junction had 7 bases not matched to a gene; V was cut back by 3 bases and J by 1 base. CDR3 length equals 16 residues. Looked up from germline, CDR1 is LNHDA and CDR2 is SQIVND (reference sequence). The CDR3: CASSMALGTGQETQYF. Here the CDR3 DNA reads TGTGCCAGTAGTATGGCTCTAGGGACAGGCCAAGAGACCCAGTACTTC.

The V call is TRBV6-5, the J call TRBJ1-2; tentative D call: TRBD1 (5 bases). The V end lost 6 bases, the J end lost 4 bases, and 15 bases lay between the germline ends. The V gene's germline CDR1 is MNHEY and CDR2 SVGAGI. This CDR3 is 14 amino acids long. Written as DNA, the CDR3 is TGTGCCAGCAGCCCCCAGGGATCGTTCTATGGCTACACCTTC. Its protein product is CASSPQGSFYGYTF.

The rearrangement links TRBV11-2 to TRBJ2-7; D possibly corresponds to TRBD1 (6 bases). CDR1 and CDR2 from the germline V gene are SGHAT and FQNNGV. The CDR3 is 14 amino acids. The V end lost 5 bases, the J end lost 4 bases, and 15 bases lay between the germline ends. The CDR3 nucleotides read TGTGCCAGCAGCGTGTCCCGGGACATGTACGAGCAGTACTTC. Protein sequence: CASSVSRDMYEQYF. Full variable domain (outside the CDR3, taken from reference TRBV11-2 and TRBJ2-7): EAGVAQSPRYKIIEKRQSVAFWCNPISGHATLYWYQQILGQGPKLLIQFQNNGVVDDSQLPKDRFSAERLKGVDSTLKIQPAKLEDSAVYLCASSVSRDMYEQYFGPGTRLTVT.

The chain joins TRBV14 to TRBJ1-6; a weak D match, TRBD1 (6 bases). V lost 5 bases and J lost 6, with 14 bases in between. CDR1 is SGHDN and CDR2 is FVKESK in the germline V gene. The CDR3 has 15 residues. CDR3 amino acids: CASSATGVGNSPLHF. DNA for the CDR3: TGTGCCAGCAGCGCGACAGGAGTGGGTAATTCACCCCTCCACTTT.

The CDR3 spells CATSDRGGRVNEQFF. The CDR3 DNA reads TGTGCCACCAGCGACAGAGGCGGGAGAGTCAATGAGCAGTTCTTC. This rearrangement joins TRBV15 to TRBJ2-1, with 7 bases fitting TRBD2. The junction had 10 bases not matched to a gene; V was cut back by 5 bases and J by 6 bases. Germline CDR1 is LNHNV and CDR2 is YYDKDF (reference sequence). This CDR3 contains 15 residues.

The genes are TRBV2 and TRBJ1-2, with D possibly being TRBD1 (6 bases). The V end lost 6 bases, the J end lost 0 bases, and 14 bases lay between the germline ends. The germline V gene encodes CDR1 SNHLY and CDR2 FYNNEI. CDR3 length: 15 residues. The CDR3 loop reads CASRLTEGANYGYTF. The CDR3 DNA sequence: TGTGCCAGCAGACTCACGGAGGGGGCTAACTATGGCTACACCTTC.

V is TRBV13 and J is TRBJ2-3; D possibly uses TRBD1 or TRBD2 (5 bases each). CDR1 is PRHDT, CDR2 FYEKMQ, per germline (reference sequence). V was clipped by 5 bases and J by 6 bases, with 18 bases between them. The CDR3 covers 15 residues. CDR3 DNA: TGTGCCAGCAGCCAAAGGACAAGCTGGGGGGATACGCAGTATTTT. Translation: CASSQRTSWGDTQYF.

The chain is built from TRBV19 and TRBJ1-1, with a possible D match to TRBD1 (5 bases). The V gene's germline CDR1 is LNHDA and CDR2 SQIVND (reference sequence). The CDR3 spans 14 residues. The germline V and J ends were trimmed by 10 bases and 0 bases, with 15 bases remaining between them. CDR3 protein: CATTPRELNTEAFF. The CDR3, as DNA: TGTGCCACCACCCCCAGGGAGCTGAACACTGAAGCTTTCTTT.

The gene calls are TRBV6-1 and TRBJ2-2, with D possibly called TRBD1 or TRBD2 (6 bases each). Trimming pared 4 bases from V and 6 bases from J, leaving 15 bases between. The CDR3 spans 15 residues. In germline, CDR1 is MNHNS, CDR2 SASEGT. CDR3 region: CASSVQVGGAGELFF. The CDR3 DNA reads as TGTGCCAGCAGTGTCCAGGTGGGGGGCGCCGGGGAGCTGTTTTTT.

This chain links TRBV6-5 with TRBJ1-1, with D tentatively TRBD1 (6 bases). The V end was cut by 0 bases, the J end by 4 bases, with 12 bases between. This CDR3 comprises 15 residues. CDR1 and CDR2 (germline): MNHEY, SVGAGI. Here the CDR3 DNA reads TGTGCCAGCAGTTACTCGAACCAGGGGAGCACTGAAGCTTTCTTT. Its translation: CASSYSNQGSTEAFF.

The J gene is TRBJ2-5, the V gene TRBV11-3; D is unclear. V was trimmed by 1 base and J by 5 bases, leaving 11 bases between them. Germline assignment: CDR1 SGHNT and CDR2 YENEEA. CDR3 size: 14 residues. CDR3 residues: CASSLGRLVETQYF. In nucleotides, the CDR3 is TGTGCCAGCAGCTTAGGGCGCCTCGTTGAGACCCAGTACTTC. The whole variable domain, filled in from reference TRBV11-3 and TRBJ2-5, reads EAGVVQSPRYKIIEKKQPVAFWCNPISGHNTLYWYLQNLGQGPELLIRYENEEAVDDSQLPKDRFSAERLKGVDSTLKIQPAELGDSAVYLCASSLGRLVETQYFGPGTRLLVL.